The rows below give T cell receptor beta chains drawn from one sample of a study of T cells of healthy individuals. TCRdb reprocessed the 5' RACE reads via MiXCR and lists one record per CDR3 protein. The sample includes about 53,000 distinct CDR3 sequences, 14% to 15% seen only once; the top ten take approximately 16%. The receptors shown here come from a human donor in good health. CDR3s include the opening cysteine and the closing phenylalanine or tryptophan. D genes are given only for firm matches. Only part of the rows carry a size: once, few, many, or a class if the clone is expanded.

few NA TRBJ1-1 TRBV20-1 13 CSAVAGSGTEAFF TGCAGTGCTGTAGCGGGGTCCGGGACGGAAGCTTTCTTT
NA NA TRBJ2-1 TRBV30 13 CAWSLDSINEQFF TGTGCCTGGAGTTTGGACAGTATCAATGAGCAGTTCTTC
few TRBD2 TRBJ2-6 TRBV25-1 17 CASSGPGGLTGANVLTF TGTGCCAGCAGTGGACCGGGGGGTCTAACTGGGGCCAACGTCCTGACTTTC
many NA TRBJ2-4 TRBV19 17 CASSIERGIAAKNIQYF TGTGCCAGTAGTATAGAACGAGGGATCGCGGCCAAAAACATTCAGTACTTC
NA NA TRBJ1-2 TRBV7-2 14 CASSLEGLLHGYTF TGTGCCAGCAGCTTAGAGGGACTTCTCCATGGCTACACCTTC
many TRBD2 TRBJ2-7 TRBV20-1 9 CSGAGGQYF TGCAGTGGAGCGGGAGGGCAGTACTTC
NA NA TRBJ2-3 TRBV7-2 15 CASSLEPGWTDTQYF TGTGCCAGCAGCTTAGAGCCGGGTTGGACAGATACGCAGTATTTT
few TRBD2 TRBJ2-4 TRBV10-3 16 CAISDPGLGSKNIQYF TGTGCCATCAGTGACCCGGGACTAGGTTCCAAAAACATTCAGTACTTC
many TRBD1 TRBJ1-1 TRBV13 15 CATEDRGLLGTEAFF TGTGCCACAGAGGACAGGGGTCTTCTCGGCACTGAAGCTTTCTTT
NA TRBD1 TRBJ2-5 TRBV6-5 16 CASRHTGTGGFETQYF TGTGCCAGCCGGCACACCGGGACAGGGGGCTTTGAGACCCAGTACTTC
NA NA TRBJ2-5 TRBV7-7 13 CASSADSTETQYF TGTGCCAGCAGTGCAGACTCTACGGAGACCCAGTACTTC
few NA TRBJ2-5 TRBV5-5 14 CASSSGRPQETQYF TGTGCCAGCAGCTCGGGACGGCCTCAAGAGACCCAGTACTTC
few NA TRBJ2-7 TRBV5-4 15 CASSSSSRGDYEQYF TGTGCCAGCAGCTCCTCCTCGAGGGGGGACTACGAGCAGTACTTC
many NA TRBJ2-7 TRBV4-2 17 CASSQGSGARSSYEQYF TGTGCCAGCAGCCAAGGATCAGGGGCGAGAAGCTCCTACGAGCAGTACTTC
NA TRBD2 TRBJ2-7 TRBV7-2 16 CASSLSSGGSSYEQYF TGTGCCAGCAGCTTATCAAGCGGGGGAAGCTCCTACGAGCAGTACTTC
NA TRBD1 TRBJ1-5 TRBV3-1 14 CASSQVQGNQPQHF TGTGCCAGCAGCCAAGTACAGGGGAACCAGCCCCAGCATTTT
many TRBD1 TRBJ2-7 TRBV6-2/TRBV6-3 16 CASSRVSWTGEDEQYF TGTGCCAGCAGTCGGGTGTCTTGGACAGGGGAGGACGAGCAGTACTTC
once NA TRBJ2-7 TRBV10-3 16 CAISDPRGASSYEQYF TGTGCCATCAGTGACCCCAGAGGGGCCAGCTCCTACGAGCAGTACTTC
NA TRBD1 TRBJ2-1 TRBV24-1 16 CATSAILRQGAFEQFF TGTGCCACCAGTGCCATACTAAGACAGGGGGCGTTTGAGCAGTTCTTC
NA NA TRBJ2-1 TRBV14 12 CASSQDSNEQFF TGTGCCAGCAGCCAAGATTCCAATGAGCAGTTCTTC
few NA TRBJ2-1 TRBV2 15 CASRQGSGRYNEQFF TGTGCCAGCAGACAGGGTTCTGGGAGATACAATGAGCAGTTCTTC
NA NA TRBJ2-1 TRBV6-5 13 CASSSVGQGEQFF TGTGCCAGCAGTTCTGTAGGGCAGGGTGAGCAGTTCTTC
few NA TRBJ1-2 TRBV20-1 16 CSARDETGLAVYGYTF TGCAGTGCTAGAGATGAAACGGGACTGGCGGTATATGGCTACACCTTC
few NA TRBJ1-2 TRBV5-8 13 CASSALTHYGYTF TGTGCCAGCAGCGCGCTGACCCACTATGGCTACACCTTC
few NA TRBJ1-1 TRBV7-9 16 CASSLGGFKGNTEAFF TGTGCCAGCAGCTTGGGGGGATTTAAAGGGAACACTGAAGCTTTCTTT
few TRBD2 TRBJ2-7 TRBV20-1 16 CSARDIAGVPPHEQYF TGCAGTGCTAGAGATATAGCGGGAGTTCCCCCCCACGAGCAGTACTTC
many NA TRBJ1-2 TRBV19 12 CASIGGRRGYTF TGTGCCAGTATAGGGGGTCGACGAGGCTACACCTTC
NA TRBD2 TRBJ2-2 TRBV20-1 14 CSARGTSGTGELFF TGCAGTGCTAGGGGGACTAGCGGCACCGGGGAGCTGTTTTTT
many TRBD2 TRBJ2-3 TRBV5-4 15 CASSFGGDSTDTQYF TGTGCCAGCAGCTTCGGGGGGGACAGCACAGATACGCAGTATTTT
NA NA TRBJ1-1 TRBV20-1 12 CSARRGNTEAFF TGCAGTGCTAGGCGCGGGAACACTGAAGCTTTCTTT
NA TRBD1 TRBJ2-7 TRBV5-4 15 CASSSGGTGAREQYF TGTGCCAGCAGCTCCGGCGGGACAGGGGCTAGAGAGCAGTACTTC
few TRBD2 TRBJ2-3 TRBV30 16 CACIQTGGESTDTQYF TGTGCCTGCATCCAGACGGGGGGGGAGAGCACAGATACGCAGTATTTT
few NA TRBJ1-2 TRBV2 15 CASSEEGQRFWGYTF TGTGCCAGCAGTGAAGAGGGTCAGAGGTTCTGGGGCTACACCTTC
many TRBD1 TRBJ2-7 TRBV29-1 12 CSARTGTREQYF TGCAGCGCTAGGACAGGGACAAGGGAGCAGTACTTC
many TRBD1 TRBJ1-4 TRBV20-1 14 CSAGEGQGRGKLFF TGCAGTGCTGGTGAGGGACAGGGTAGAGGAAAACTGTTTTTT
many NA TRBJ2-4 TRBV11-2 15 CASSADANGPGLPYF TGTGCCAGCAGCGCCGACGCAAACGGGCCGGGACTTCCATACTTC
NA NA TRBJ2-2 TRBV9 12 CASSPPAGELFF TGTGCCAGCAGCCCCCCCGCCGGGGAGCTGTTTTTT
few NA TRBJ1-6 TRBV7-2 15 CASSPQVWGGAPLHF TGTGCCAGCAGCCCCCAGGTCTGGGGGGGGGCTCCCCTCCACTTT
many NA TRBJ1-5 TRBV24-1 14 CATSVGGGNQPQHF TGTGCCACCAGTGTAGGAGGGGGAAATCAGCCCCAGCATTTT
NA NA TRBJ2-4 TRBV20-1 14 CSAPGEPPGNIQYF TGCAGTGCTCCCGGTGAGCCTCCGGGAAACATTCAGTACTTC
many NA TRBJ1-1 TRBV5-6 16 CASSGGTGRGNTEAFF TGTGCCAGCAGCGGAGGGACGGGGCGTGGGAACACTGAAGCTTTCTTT
few NA TRBJ2-1 TRBV20-1 19 CSARGFNPLGTSSYNEQFF TGCAGTGCTAGAGGATTCAACCCACTAGGAACCAGCTCCTACAATGAGCAGTTCTTC
few TRBD1 TRBJ1-4 TRBV7-9 15 CASSGTGGIGEKLFF TGTGCCAGCAGCGGGACAGGGGGCATCGGTGAAAAACTGTTTTTT
NA TRBD2 TRBJ2-1 TRBV6-5 15 CASSYSLAGGREQFF TGTGCCAGCAGTTACTCGCTAGCGGGAGGACGGGAGCAGTTCTTC
NA NA TRBJ2-7 TRBV27 15 CASSFRGGNTYEQYF TGTGCCAGCAGTTTTAGGGGTGGGAATACCTACGAGCAGTACTTC
NA NA TRBJ2-7 TRBV20-1 12 CSARALGSEQYF TGCAGTGCTAGAGCCTTGGGTTCCGAGCAGTACTTC
NA NA TRBJ2-3 TRBV14 16 CASSQDLRRLTDTQYF TGTGCCAGCAGCCAAGACCTCAGGCGCCTCACAGATACGCAGTATTTT